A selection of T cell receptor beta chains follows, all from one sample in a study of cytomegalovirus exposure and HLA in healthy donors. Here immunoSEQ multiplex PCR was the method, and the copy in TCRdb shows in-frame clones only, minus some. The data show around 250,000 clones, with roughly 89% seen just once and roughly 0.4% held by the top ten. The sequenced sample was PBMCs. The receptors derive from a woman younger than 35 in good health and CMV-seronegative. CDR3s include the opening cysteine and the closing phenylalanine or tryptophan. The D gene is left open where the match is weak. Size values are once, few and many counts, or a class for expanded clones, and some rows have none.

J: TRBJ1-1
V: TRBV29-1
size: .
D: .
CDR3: CSVETWETGFSNTEAFF
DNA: TGCAGCGTTGAGACTTGGGAAACAGGGTTCTCGAACACTGAAGCTTTCTTT

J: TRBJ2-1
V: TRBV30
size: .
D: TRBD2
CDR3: CAWSVSAGGPNEQFF
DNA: TGTGCCTGGAGTGTATCTGCGGGGGGCCCTAATGAGCAGTTCTTC

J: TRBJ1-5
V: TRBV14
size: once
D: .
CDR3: CASSQDRQPGQHF
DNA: TGTGCCAGCAGCCAAGACCGACAGCCTGGTCAGCATTTT

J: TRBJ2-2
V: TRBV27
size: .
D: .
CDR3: CASSSGTRGNTGELFF
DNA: TGTGCCAGCAGTTCCGGGACACGGGGGAACACCGGGGAGCTGTTTTTT

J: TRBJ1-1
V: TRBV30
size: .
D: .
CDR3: CAWSVTELNTEAFF
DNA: TGTGCCTGGAGTGTAACGGAGCTGAACACTGAAGCTTTCTTT

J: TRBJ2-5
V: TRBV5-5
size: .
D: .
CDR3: CASIRGGTQYF
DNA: TGTGCCAGCATCAGGGGTGGGACCCAGTACTTC

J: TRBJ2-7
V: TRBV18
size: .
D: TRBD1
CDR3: CASSPQNKGQISSYEQYF
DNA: TGTGCCAGCTCGCCTCAAAACAAGGGACAGATAAGCTCCTACGAGCAGTACTTC

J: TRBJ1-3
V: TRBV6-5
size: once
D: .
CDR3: CASSYSRDITGNTIYF
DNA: TGTGCCAGCAGTTACTCCCGGGACATAACTGGAAACACCATATATTTT

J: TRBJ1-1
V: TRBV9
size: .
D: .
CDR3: CASSVGTATEAFF
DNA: TGTGCCAGCAGCGTAGGAACAGCCACTGAAGCTTTCTTT

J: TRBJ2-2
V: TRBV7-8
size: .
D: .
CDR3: CASSLGQEANTGELFF
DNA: TGTGCCAGCAGCTTAGGCCAGGAGGCCAACACCGGGGAGCTGTTTTTT

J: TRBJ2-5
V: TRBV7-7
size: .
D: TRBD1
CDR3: CASSLGTGQETQYF
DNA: TGTGCCAGCAGCTTAGGGACAGGACAAGAGACCCAGTACTTC

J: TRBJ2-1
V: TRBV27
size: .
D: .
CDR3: CASTPGWTNEQFF
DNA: TGTGCCAGCACCCCGGGGTGGACCAATGAGCAGTTCTTC

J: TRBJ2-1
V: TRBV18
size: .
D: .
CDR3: CASSPGAINEQFF
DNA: TGTGCCAGCTCACCGGGGGCTATCAATGAGCAGTTCTTC

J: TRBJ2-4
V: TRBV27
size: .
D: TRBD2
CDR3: CASSSPGGLAGEVYIQYF
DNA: TGTGCCAGCAGTTCCCCGGGGGGGCTAGCGGGGGAAGTATACATTCAGTACTTC

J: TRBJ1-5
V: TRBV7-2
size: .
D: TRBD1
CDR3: CASSPQDRANLQPQHF
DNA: TGTGCCAGCAGCCCTCAGGACAGGGCTAATCTTCAGCCCCAGCATTTT

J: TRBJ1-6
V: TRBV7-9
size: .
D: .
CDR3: CASSFGEQGYNSPLHF
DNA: TGTGCCAGCAGCTTTGGTGAGCAGGGCTATAATTCACCCCTCCACTTT

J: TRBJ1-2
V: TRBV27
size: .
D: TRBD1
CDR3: CASSSPGTANYGYTF
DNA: TGTGCCAGCAGTTCCCCTGGGACAGCCAACTATGGCTACACCTTC

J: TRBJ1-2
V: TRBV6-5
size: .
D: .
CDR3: CASSYGLNYGYTF
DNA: TGTGCCAGCAGTTATGGGCTCAACTATGGCTACACCTTC

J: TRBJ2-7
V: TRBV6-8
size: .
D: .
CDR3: CAILVRRHPYEQYF
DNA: TGTGCCATTTTGGTCCGGCGACATCCCTACGAGCAGTACTTC

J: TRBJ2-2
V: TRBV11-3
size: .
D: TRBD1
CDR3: CASSTTGDSTGELFF
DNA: TGTGCCAGCAGCACGACAGGGGATTCCACCGGGGAGCTGTTTTTT

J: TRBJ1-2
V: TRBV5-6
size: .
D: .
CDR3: CASSLEGPGVNYGYTF
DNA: TGTGCCAGCAGCTTGGAGGGTCCAGGGGTGAACTATGGCTACACCTTC

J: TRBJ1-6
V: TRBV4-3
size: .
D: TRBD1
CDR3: CASSNEGRTGRNSPLHF
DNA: TGCGCCAGCAGCAACGAAGGCCGGACAGGTAGAAATTCACCCCTCCACTTT

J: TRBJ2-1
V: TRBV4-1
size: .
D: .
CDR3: CASSQDNYNEQFF
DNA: TGCGCCAGCAGCCAAGACAACTACAATGAGCAGTTCTTC

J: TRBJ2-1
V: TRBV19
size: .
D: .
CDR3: CASSMVLGGLAGYNEQFF
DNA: TGTGCCAGTAGTATGGTTCTGGGTGGGCTAGCAGGCTACAATGAGCAGTTCTTC

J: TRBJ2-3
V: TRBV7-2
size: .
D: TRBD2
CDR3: CASSSGLAGARTDTQYF
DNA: TGTGCCAGCAGCTCGGGACTAGCGGGGGCCCGCACAGATACGCAGTATTTT

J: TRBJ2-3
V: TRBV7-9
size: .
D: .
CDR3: CASSQTGHTDTQYF
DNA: TGTGCCAGCAGCCAGACAGGACACACAGATACGCAGTATTTT

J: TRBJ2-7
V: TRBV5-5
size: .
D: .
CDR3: CASSVGGARGYEQYF
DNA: TGTGCCAGCAGCGTAGGAGGTGCCAGGGGCTACGAGCAGTACTTC

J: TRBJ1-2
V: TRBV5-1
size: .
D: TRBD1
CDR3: CASSPGTAYGYTF
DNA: TGCGCCAGCAGCCCAGGGACAGCGTATGGCTACACCTTC

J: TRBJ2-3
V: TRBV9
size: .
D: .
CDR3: CASSVSVRSRSTDTQYF
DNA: TGTGCCAGCAGCGTATCTGTAAGGAGCCGTAGCACAGATACGCAGTATTTT

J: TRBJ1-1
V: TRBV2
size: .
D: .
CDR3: CASRDGRVGTEAFF
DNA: TGTGCCAGCAGGGACGGCAGGGTGGGCACTGAAGCTTTCTTT

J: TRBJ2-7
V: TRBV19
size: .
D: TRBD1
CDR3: CASSILGGQGPTYEQYF
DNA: TGTGCCAGTAGTATATTAGGCGGACAGGGGCCAACCTACGAGCAGTACTTC

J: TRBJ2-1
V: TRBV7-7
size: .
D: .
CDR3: CASSQGGGNEQFF
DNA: TGTGCCAGCAGTCAAGGTGGGGGGAATGAGCAGTTCTTC

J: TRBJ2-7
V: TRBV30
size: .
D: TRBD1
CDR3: CAWSVHAGTGDEQYF
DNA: TGTGCCTGGAGTGTACATGCCGGGACAGGGGATGAGCAGTACTTC

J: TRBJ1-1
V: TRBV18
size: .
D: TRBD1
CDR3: CASSPSLGTGIFTEAFF
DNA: TGTGCCAGCTCACCGTCTCTGGGGACAGGGATTTTCACTGAAGCTTTCTTT

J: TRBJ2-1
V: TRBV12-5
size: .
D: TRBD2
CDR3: CASGLVSGSSYNEQFF
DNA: TGTGCTAGTGGTTTGGTTAGCGGGTCCTCCTACAATGAGCAGTTCTTC

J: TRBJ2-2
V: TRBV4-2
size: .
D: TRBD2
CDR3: CASSQGLAGGPDTGELFF
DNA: TGTGCCAGCAGCCAAGGACTAGCGGGGGGGCCAGACACCGGGGAGCTGTTTTTT

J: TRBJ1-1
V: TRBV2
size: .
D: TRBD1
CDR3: CASKGPRGLTMNTEAFF
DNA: TGTGCCAGCAAGGGGCCAAGGGGGCTAACCATGAACACTGAAGCTTTCTTT

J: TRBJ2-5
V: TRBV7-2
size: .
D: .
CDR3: CASSPRHGVETQYF
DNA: TGTGCCAGCAGCCCGAGACATGGTGTAGAGACCCAGTACTTC

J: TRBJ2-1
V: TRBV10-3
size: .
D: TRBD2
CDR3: CAISSGGAYNEQFF
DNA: TGTGCCATCAGTAGCGGGGGGGCTTACAATGAGCAGTTCTTC

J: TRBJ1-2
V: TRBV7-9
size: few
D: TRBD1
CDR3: CASSPGTGGSGYTF
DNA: TGTGCCAGCAGCCCCGGGACAGGGGGCAGTGGCTACACCTTC

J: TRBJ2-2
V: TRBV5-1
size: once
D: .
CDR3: CASSRISGRVNTGELFF
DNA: TGCGCCAGCAGCCGCATCTCCGGCAGGGTGAACACCGGGGAGCTGTTTTTT

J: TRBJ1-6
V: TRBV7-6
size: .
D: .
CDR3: CASSLETGLYNSPLHF
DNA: TGTGCCAGCAGCTTAGAGACAGGCCTCTATAATTCACCCCTCCACTTT

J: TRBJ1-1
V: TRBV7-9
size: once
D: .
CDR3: CASSLPRMNTEAFF
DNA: TGTGCCAGCAGCTTACCCAGGATGAACACTGAAGCTTTCTTT

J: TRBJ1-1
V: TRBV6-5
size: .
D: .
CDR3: CASSQVGQANTEAFF
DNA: TGTGCCAGCAGTCAAGTTGGCCAGGCAAACACTGAAGCTTTCTTT

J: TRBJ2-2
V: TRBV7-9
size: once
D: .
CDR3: CASRYAAGAGELFF
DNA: TGTGCCAGCAGATACGCGGCAGGGGCCGGGGAGCTGTTTTTT

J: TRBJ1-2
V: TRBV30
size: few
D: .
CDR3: CAWSVSGRGLNYGYTF
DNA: TGTGCCTGGAGTGTAAGTGGACGGGGGTTGAACTATGGCTACACCTTC

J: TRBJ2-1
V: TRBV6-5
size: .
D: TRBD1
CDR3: CASMGTGSFNEQFF
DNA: TGTGCCAGCATGGGGACAGGGAGTTTCAATGAGCAGTTCTTC

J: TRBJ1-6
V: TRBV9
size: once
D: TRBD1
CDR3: CASSVDPRGKTLHF
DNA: TGTGCCAGCAGCGTAGATCCCAGGGGGAAAACCCTCCACTTT

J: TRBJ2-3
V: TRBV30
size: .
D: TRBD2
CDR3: CAWRADSGGDTQYF
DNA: TGTGCCTGGAGGGCGGACAGCGGGGGAGATACGCAGTATTTT